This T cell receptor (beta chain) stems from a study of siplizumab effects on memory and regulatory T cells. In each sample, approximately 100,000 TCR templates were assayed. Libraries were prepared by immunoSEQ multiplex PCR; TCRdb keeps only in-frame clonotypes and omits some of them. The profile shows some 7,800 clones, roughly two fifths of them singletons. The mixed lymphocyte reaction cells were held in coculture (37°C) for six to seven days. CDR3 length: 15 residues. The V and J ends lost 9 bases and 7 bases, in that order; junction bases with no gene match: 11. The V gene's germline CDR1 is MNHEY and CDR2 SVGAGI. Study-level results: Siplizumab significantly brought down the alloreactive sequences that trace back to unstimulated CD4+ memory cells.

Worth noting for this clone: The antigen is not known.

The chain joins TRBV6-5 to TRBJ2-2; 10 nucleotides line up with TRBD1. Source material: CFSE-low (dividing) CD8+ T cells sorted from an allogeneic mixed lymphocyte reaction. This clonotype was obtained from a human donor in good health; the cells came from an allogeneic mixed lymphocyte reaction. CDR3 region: CARDRDRGRGGELFF. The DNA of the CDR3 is TGTGCCAGAGACCGGGACAGGGGTCGTGGCGGGGAGCTGTTTTTT.